Below are 9 T cell receptor beta chains sequenced from a single sample in a study of CD4+ T cells in melanoma (dated 2022 in TCRdb). Library method: the immunoSEQ multiplex PCR assay. As stored in TCRdb, this immuneACCESS dataset retains in-frame rearrangements with V and J assigned. A fraction of the clones does not appear; measured against another copy, unresolved V genes explain less than half of the discrepancy, and the remainder lacks a known reason. Present in this sample are about 55,000 clones, roughly three quarters of which were seen just once. The top ten clonotypes cover roughly 4.5% of the sample. Specimen: tumor tissue. The receptors come from a human donor with melanoma.

This clone was found a few times. The chain combines TRBV5-1 with TRBJ1-2, with 8 bases that match TRBD1. This CDR3 comprises 17 residues. J lost 4 bases, V lost 4 bases, and 15 bases had no gene match. Germline V gives CDR1 SGHRS, CDR2 YFSETQ. CDR3 sequence (DNA): TGCGCCAGCAGCAAAAGCCCTCTAACCGGGACAGGCTATGGCTACACCTTC. This codes for CASSKSPLTGTGYGYTF.

This chain links TRBV27 with TRBJ2-5, with D hard to call. Germline CDR1 is MNHEY and CDR2 is SMNVEV (reference sequence). Trimming removed 4 bases from V and 8 bases from J, with 11 bases in between. The CDR3 covers 12 residues. The CDR3 DNA sequence: TGTGCCAGCAGTTCCGCCGCGCAAACCCAGTACTTC. Translating gives CASSSAAQTQYF.

This rearrangement joins TRBV4-1 to TRBJ2-5; D uncertain. With 4 bases removed from V and 0 bases from J, the gap between germline ends came to 15 bases. The CDR3 extends over 16 amino acids. Germline assignment: CDR1 MGHRA and CDR2 YSYEKL. The CDR3 is CASSPDSYAYQETQYF. The DNA of the CDR3 is TGCGCCAGCAGCCCCGACTCCTACGCGTACCAAGAGACCCAGTACTTC.

The chain joins TRBV4-3 to TRBJ2-5; 9 bases map to TRBD1. V gave up 3 bases and J gave up 5 bases; unmatched junction bases: 7. Looked up from germline, CDR1 is LGHNA and CDR2 is YSLEER. The CDR3 consists of 15 residues. CDR3 bases: TGCGCCAGCAGCCAGGGGACAGGGTGGGAGGAGACCCAGTACTTC. The encoded protein is CASSQGTGWEETQYF.

The chain has TRBV7-9 and TRBJ1-1; D is undetermined. The CDR3 is 14 amino acids. CDR1 is SEHNR and CDR2 is FQNEAQ in the germline V gene (reference sequence). Trimming left V 5 bases short and J 1 base short, with 11 bases between. The CDR3 coding sequence is TGTGCCAGCAGCCCCACCTCTCCGAACACTGAAGCTTTCTTT. Protein sequence: CASSPTSPNTEAFF.

This clone was seen repeatedly, ten times or more. V gene TRBV19 combines with J gene TRBJ1-3; D not resolved. CDR3 length: 15 residues. CDR1 and CDR2 from the germline V gene are LNHDA and SQIVND (reference sequence). With 6 bases removed from V and 2 bases from J, the gap between germline ends came to 14 bases. CDR3 in amino acids: CASSLATAPGNTIYF. CDR3 bases: TGTGCCAGTAGCCTAGCTACTGCACCTGGAAACACCATATATTTT.

The rearrangement joins TRBV10-3 to TRBJ2-3, with 9 bases aligning to TRBD1. Germline CDR1 reads ENHRY; CDR2 reads SYGVKD. The CDR3 is made up of 15 amino acids. V was pared by 5 bases and J by 3 bases, with 6 bases of the junction left unmatched. Written as DNA, the CDR3 is TGTGCCATCAGTAATTTCGGACAGGGGACAGATACGCAGTATTTT. Its translation is CAISNFGQGTDTQYF.

The CDR3 DNA sequence: TGTGCCTGGCCGGCACGCGGGGGTCTTTCCTACGAGCAGTACTTC. As protein: CAWPARGGLSYEQYF. This chain uses TRBV30 with TRBJ2-7; 7 nucleotides match TRBD2. CDR1 is GTSNPN, CDR2 SVGIG, per germline (reference sequence). The CDR3 spans 15 residues. V shed 5 bases, J shed 1 base, and the junction held 11 bases outside the gene matches.

The chain links TRBV6-1 to TRBJ1-2; D perhaps matches TRBD1 (5 bases). The CDR3 loop spans 14 amino acids. The ends were cut back, 0 bases at V and 5 bases at J, with 10 bases in the middle. Germline lookup yields CDR1 MNHNS and CDR2 SASEGT. CDR3 sequence (DNA): TGTGCCAGCAGTGAAGCGGGACGGGGGTATGGCTACACCTTC. As protein: CASSEAGRGYGYTF.